This TCR beta chain stems from a study of response to subunit inactivated influenza vaccine. General study results and limits: The authors offered the suggestion that each seasonal influenza vaccination recruits few new T cells.

In germline, CDR1 is MNHEY, CDR2 SMNVEV (reference sequence). V shed 8 bases and J shed 1 base, with 12 bases lying between them. The CDR3 sequence is 13 residues long. Notes on this clonotype: Its target is unknown.

TCRdb fed the RT-PCR reads into MiXCR, producing one record per CDR3 protein. The repertoire holds about 160,000 distinct CDR3 sequences, with about 10% as singletons. This receptor was identified in a man aged 50 to 69 who received an inactivated influenza vaccine. V usage is TRBV27 and J usage is TRBJ2-7; a weak D match, TRBD2 (6 bases). Specimen: CD8+ T cells sorted from PBMCs, collected around 25 months after vaccination. CDR3 protein: CASGSGPSYEQYF. For the CDR3, the DNA is TGTGCCAGCGGGAGCGGGCCGTCCTACGAGCAGTACTTC.